This entry lists 28 T cell receptor beta chains sequenced from one sample in a study of shared clonotypes between healthy human individuals. Repertoires were generated with immunoSEQ multiplex PCR, while TCRdb's copy carries only in-frame clones and drops some. The profile shows some 1,100,000 clones, 70% to 80% of them singletons. The material sequenced was memory CD4+ T cells from PBMCs. Subset defined: CD45RA-negative fraction. Receptor source: a man aged 18 to 35 in good health. Some clones in this sample may be carry-over from other donors' samples.

As to this clone: Additional DNA sequences in this sample encode the identical CDR3. Here the CDR3 DNA reads TGTGCCAGCAGCTTGTCGGGCCCTTCCACAGATACGCAGTATTTT. This gives the protein CASSLSGPSTDTQYF. The chain combines TRBV7-2 with TRBJ2-3; D gene ambiguous. The CDR3 runs to 15 residues. CDR1 and CDR2 from the germline V gene are SGHTA and FQGNSA. V lost 3 bases and J 2 bases, leaving 12 bases between the germline ends.

The chain has TRBV5-1 and TRBJ2-3; D not certain. In germline, CDR1 is SGHRS, CDR2 YFSETQ. The length of the CDR3 is 14 residues. V shed 0 bases and J shed 5 bases, with 10 bases lying between them. Here the CDR3 DNA reads TGCGCCAGCAGCTTGGTTACGGGTGGAGATACGCAGTATTTT. It translates to CASSLVTGGDTQYF.

This clone was counted between two and nine times. The chain has TRBV5-1 and TRBJ1-2; D call uncertain. Trimming cost V 5 bases and J 8 bases, with 13 bases left between them. CDR3 size: 12 residues. Germline V gene sequence: CDR1 SGHRS, CDR2 YFSETQ. The CDR3 region has the DNA TGCGCCAGCAGGCACGAAGTTGAAGGCTACACCTTC. This sequence encodes CASRHEVEGYTF. The whole variable domain, filled in from reference TRBV5-1 and TRBJ1-2, reads KAGVTQTPRYLIKTRGQQVTLSCSPISGHRSVSWYQQTPGQGLQFLFEYFSETQRNKGNFPGRFSGRQFSNSRSEMNVSTLELGDSALYLCASRHEVEGYTFGSGTRLTVV.

In this sample, this clone turned up many times. The rearrangement uses TRBV7-2 and TRBJ2-2, with TRBD2 matching over 15 bases. The V and J ends lost 3 bases and 5 bases, in that order; junction bases with no gene match: 7. Per the germline V gene, CDR1 is SGHTA and CDR2 is FQGNSA. The CDR3 is 18 residues long. The CDR3 loop is CASSFTGTSGGRTGELFF. Here the CDR3 DNA reads TGTGCCAGCAGCTTTACCGGGACTAGCGGGGGGAGGACCGGGGAGCTGTTTTTT.

The chain has TRBV10-3 and TRBJ1-4, with D maybe TRBD1 (6 bases). CDR1 and CDR2 from the germline V gene are ENHRY and SYGVKD. The CDR3 extends over 16 amino acids. V lost 3 bases and J lost 13, with 24 bases in between. The CDR3 DNA sequence: TGTGCCATCAGTGACCCTAAACGGGACAACACCCCGGGACTGTTTTTT. Translated: CAISDPKRDNTPGLFF.

This chain links TRBV19 with TRBJ1-2; no reliable D call. Trimming took 3 bases from V and 8 from J, leaving 10 bases between them. The CDR3 spans 12 residues. In germline, CDR1 is LNHDA, CDR2 SQIVND (reference sequence). CDR3 amino acids: CASSMAAKGYTF. The CDR3 DNA follows: TGTGCCAGTAGTATGGCGGCGAAAGGCTACACCTTC.

A note on this clone: Other DNA sequences in the same sample also yield this CDR3. The chain couples TRBV19 to TRBJ2-5; D ambiguous. The V gene's germline CDR1 is LNHDA and CDR2 SQIVND (reference sequence). The CDR3 contains 13 residues. Trimming removed 5 bases at V and 0 bases at J, with 7 bases between. The CDR3 region is CASSPRYQETQYF. CDR3 in DNA: TGTGCCAGTAGTCCCCGGTACCAAGAGACCCAGTACTTC.

This chain uses TRBV6-6 with TRBJ1-2; D is undetermined. Looked up from germline, CDR1 is MNHNY and CDR2 is SVGAGI (reference sequence). V was clipped by 2 bases and J by 2 bases, with 3 bases between them. This CDR3 has 12 amino acids. The CDR3 region is CASSYVNYGYTF. For the CDR3, the DNA is TGTGCCAGCAGTTACGTGAACTATGGCTACACCTTC.

In its sample, this clone was seen a few times. The chain is built from TRBV11-3 and TRBJ2-5, with D possibly TRBD2 on 6 matching bases. Between the trimmed V and J ends, which lost 4 bases and 3 bases, there was a span of 15 bases. The CDR3 covers 15 residues. Germline lookup yields CDR1 SGHNT and CDR2 YENEEA. The CDR3 DNA reads as TGTGCCAGCAGCTCCTCCCTAGCGCCAGAAGAGACCCAGTACTTC. Its translation: CASSSSLAPEETQYF.

This chain links TRBV6-5 with TRBJ1-2, with unresolved D. V was clipped by 6 bases and J by 0 bases, with 11 bases between them. CDR3 length: 14 residues. CDR1 is MNHEY, CDR2 SVGAGI, per germline. In DNA form, the CDR3 reads TGTGCCAGCAGCCGGGGAGGGTCTAACTATGGCTACACCTTC. Translated, it gives CASSRGGSNYGYTF.

CDR3: CASNRLAGHNEQFF. The DNA of the CDR3 is TGTGCCAGCAATAGACTAGCGGGCCACAATGAGCAGTTCTTC. This chain uses TRBV28 with TRBJ2-1, with 10 bases that match TRBD2. The germline V gene encodes CDR1 MDHEN and CDR2 SYDVKM. The V and J ends lost 7 bases and 5 bases, in that order; junction bases with no gene match: 5. The length of the CDR3 is 14 residues.

The chain joins TRBV6-1 to TRBJ2-2; perhaps TRBD1 as D (6 bases). There are 16 residues in the CDR3. The V end lost 1 base, the J end lost 3 bases, and 12 bases lay between the germline ends. Germline V CDR1 and CDR2: MNHNS, SASEGT. Written as DNA, the CDR3 is TGTGCCAGCAGTGAAGGAGTACAGGGTTACACCGGGGAGCTGTTTTTT. This codes for CASSEGVQGYTGELFF.

The chain employs TRBV28 and TRBJ1-4, with 8 bases matching TRBD1. CDR3 size: 15 residues. Germline V gene lookup returns CDR1 MDHEN and CDR2 SYDVKM. The V gene end was trimmed by 8 bases and the J gene end by 3 bases; junction bases not matched to a gene: 8. Here the CDR3 DNA reads TGTGCCAGCCTTGGACAGGGTTATTCTAATGAAAAACTGTTTTTT. Protein: CASLGQGYSNEKLFF.

V is TRBV2 and J is TRBJ1-2, with TRBD1 identical over 11 bases. CDR3 size: 16 residues. Germline-derived CDR1 and CDR2 are SNHLY and FYNNEI. Trimming removed 6 bases from V and 5 bases from J; junction bases left unmatched: 11. The CDR3 DNA reads TGTGCCAGCAGCCAAAGGGGACAGGGGGTTAGGTATGGCTACACCTTC. Translated: CASSQRGQGVRYGYTF. The full variable domain, in which reference TRBV2 and TRBJ1-2 provide the parts outside the CDR3, is EPEVTQTPSHQVTQMGQEVILRCVPISNHLYFYWYRQILGQKVEFLVSFYNNEISEKSEIFDDQFSVERPDGSNFTLKIRSTKLEDSAMYFCASSQRGQGVRYGYTFGSGTRLTVV.

This clone was observed once. The chain links TRBV7-2 to TRBJ2-7; 8 positions match TRBD1. Losses at the gene ends were 0 bases for V and 5 bases for J; bases not matched to a gene: 3. The CDR3 runs to 14 residues. Germline CDR1 is SGHTA and CDR2 is FQGNSA. This chain's CDR3 is CASSLAQGAHEQYF. In DNA form, the CDR3 reads TGTGCCAGCAGCTTAGCCCAGGGGGCCCACGAGCAGTACTTC.

This clone was counted only a few times. This chain links TRBV27 with TRBJ1-1; 7 positions match TRBD1. This CDR3 has 14 residues. Per germline, CDR1 MNHEY and CDR2 SMNVEV (reference sequence). The trim removed 2 bases at V and 9 bases at J, leaving 9 bases unmatched. The CDR3 bases are TGTGCCAGCAGTTTAATTAGGGACAGTGAGAAAGCTTTCTTT. Protein product: CASSLIRDSEKAFF.

The J gene is TRBJ2-1, the V gene TRBV19, with 7 bases identical to TRBD1. The CDR3 totals 15 residues. J lost 6 bases, V lost 4 bases, and 9 bases had no gene match. CDR1 and CDR2 from the germline V gene are LNHDA and SQIVND (reference sequence). The CDR3 sequence: CASSKAGTVSNEQFF. The CDR3 bases are TGTGCCAGTAGTAAAGCCGGGACAGTGAGCAATGAGCAGTTCTTC.

This clone was seen once. V gene TRBV7-3 combines with J gene TRBJ1-2, with 9 bases aligning to TRBD1. CDR1 is SGHTA and CDR2 is FQGTGA in the germline V gene. CDR3 size: 14 residues. With 4 bases clipped from V and 4 bases from J, the junction kept 4 bases outside the gene matches. The CDR3 bases are TGTGCCAGCAGCTCTACAGGGGGCCCCTATGGCTACACCTTC. It codes for CASSSTGGPYGYTF. Full variable domain (missing parts from reference TRBV7-3 and TRBJ1-2): GAGVSQTPSNKVTEKGKYVELRCDPISGHTALYWYRQSLGQGPEFLIYFQGTGAADDSGLPNDRFFAVRPEGSVSTLKIQRTERGDSAVYLCASSSTGGPYGYTFGSGTRLTVV.

V is TRBV5-1 and J is TRBJ2-2, with 10 nucleotides matching TRBD2. The CDR3 consists of 16 residues. Germline V CDR1 and CDR2: SGHRS, YFSETQ. The ends lost 4 bases at V and 4 bases at J; junction bases unmatched: 7. In DNA form, the CDR3 reads TGCGCCAGCAGCACCGGGGGACTAGCGTTCACCGGGGAGCTGTTTTTT. Amino acids: CASSTGGLAFTGELFF.

J is TRBJ2-2 and V is TRBV7-3; TRBD2 agrees at 8 bases. Germline CDR1 is SGHTA and CDR2 is FQGTGA. V lost 5 bases, J lost 0 bases, and 5 bases stayed unmatched. This CDR3 region has 16 residues. The CDR3 region has the DNA TGTGCCAGCAGCCTGATAGCGGGGTCGAACACCGGGGAGCTGTTTTTT. This encodes CASSLIAGSNTGELFF.

The chain joins TRBV28 to TRBJ1-5; no firm D call. V shed 1 base and J shed 5 bases, with 9 bases lying between them. This CDR3 spans 14 amino acids. The germline gives CDR1 MDHEN, CDR2 SYDVKM. Here the CDR3 DNA reads TGTGCCAGCAGTTTATTGTCCGGTCATCAGCCCCAGCATTTT. Its protein is CASSLLSGHQPQHF.

The CDR3 nucleotides are TGTGCCACCAGCAGTGGACAGGGGGGCGAGCAGTACTTC. The encoded protein is CATSSGQGGEQYF. This chain links TRBV15 with TRBJ2-7, with TRBD1 identical over 10 bases. Germline V CDR1 and CDR2: LNHNV, YYDKDF (reference sequence). The CDR3 spans 13 residues. V shed 3 bases and J 6 bases; nucleotides not matched to a gene: 2.

This chain joins TRBV2 and TRBJ1-4, with D tentatively TRBD1 (6 bases). Germline V gene lookup returns CDR1 SNHLY and CDR2 FYNNEI. Trimming removed 6 bases at V and 0 bases at J, with 14 bases between. This CDR3 comprises 16 residues. CDR3: CASRSLDRTTNEKLFF. Here the CDR3 DNA reads TGTGCCAGCAGATCGCTTGACAGGACAACTAATGAAAAACTGTTTTTT.

The rearrangement links TRBV29-1 to TRBJ1-1; possible D gene TRBD1, 6 bases. The V end lost 5 bases, the J end lost 7 bases, and 14 bases lay between the germline ends. CDR3 length: 12 amino acids. The germline gives CDR1 SQVTM, CDR2 ANQGSEA. CDR3 sequence (DNA): TGCAGCGTTCGTGGGGGCGGACTTGAAGCTTTCTTT. It is translated as CSVRGGGLEAFF.

The CDR3 bases are TGTGCCAGCAGCTCGGCGACACGGCTCTCCTACGAGCAGTACTTC. This gives the protein CASSSATRLSYEQYF. This chain links TRBV7-9 with TRBJ2-7; D gene uncertain. Germline assignment: CDR1 SEHNR and CDR2 FQNEAQ (reference sequence). With 4 bases removed from V and 0 bases from J, the gap between germline ends came to 13 bases. CDR3 length equals 15 residues.

This clone was seen once. The CDR3 region is CASSLVHEGNGYTF. For the CDR3, the DNA is TGTGCCAGCAGCTTAGTTCACGAGGGGAATGGCTACACCTTC. The chain combines TRBV7-2 with TRBJ1-2; a possible D gene is TRBD1 (5 bases). CDR1 is SGHTA and CDR2 is FQGNSA in the germline V gene. CDR3 length: 14 residues. V was pared by 1 base and J by 6 bases, with 12 bases between.

The J gene is TRBJ1-2, the V gene TRBV28; perhaps TRBD1 as D (5 bases). The CDR3 spans 13 residues. V lost 7 bases and J 5 bases, leaving 14 bases between the germline ends. Germline loops: CDR1 MDHEN, CDR2 SYDVKM. The CDR3: CASTLLRQYGYTF. The CDR3 DNA reads TGTGCCAGCACCCTACTAAGACAGTATGGCTACACCTTC.

The rearrangement uses TRBV9 and TRBJ1-2, with TRBD1 as a possible D gene (5 bases). Trimming cost V 4 bases and J 7 bases, with 11 bases left between them. Germline lookup yields CDR1 SGDLS and CDR2 YYNGEE. This CDR3 comprises 12 residues. Here the CDR3 reads CASSYITGGYTF. Here the CDR3 DNA reads TGTGCCAGCAGCTACATTACAGGTGGCTACACCTTC.